The rows below give T cell receptor beta chains drawn from one sample of a study of cytomegalovirus exposure and HLA in healthy donors. Only in-frame clones appear in the TCRdb table, and some are missing; sequencing was by immunoSEQ multiplex PCR. The sample yields 100,000 or so clones, 70% to 80% seen once. The specimen was PBMCs. The origin of the receptors is a male donor in good health and CMV-seropositive. The CDR3 runs from the conserved cysteine through the conserved F or W. A D gene is named only where the DNA matches it firmly. The size field is filled for only some rows; it gives once, few, many or a size class.

TRBJ1-1	TRBD1	once	TRBV7-9	CASLTGGEGTEAFF	TGTGCCAGCCTGACAGGGGGCGAGGGCACTGAAGCTTTCTTT
TRBJ2-2	TRBD1	once	TRBV29-1	CSVTTGGYTGELFF	TGCAGCGTCACGACAGGGGGCTACACCGGGGAGCTGTTTTTT
TRBJ2-1	TRBD1	-	TRBV6-5	CASSSDRDVQFF	TGTGCCAGCAGTTCGGACAGGGACGTGCAGTTCTTC
TRBJ2-3	-	once	TRBV7-3	CASSYTGDTQYF	TGTGCCAGCAGCTATACAGGAGATACGCAGTATTTT
TRBJ2-5	TRBD1	-	TRBV19	CASSEQGVRETQYF	TGTGCCAGTAGTGAACAGGGGGTGAGAGAGACCCAGTACTTC
TRBJ2-1	-	-	TRBV7-5	CATRREGHEQFF	TGTGCCACCCGCCGGGAGGGTCATGAGCAGTTCTTC
TRBJ1-3	-	few	TRBV6-5	CASGNRASRNTIYF	TGTGCCAGCGGGAACAGGGCCTCAAGAAACACCATATATTTT
TRBJ2-7	-	once	TRBV28	CASHSGPTYEQYF	TGTGCCAGCCACAGCGGGCCGACCTACGAGCAGTACTTC
TRBJ2-4	-	-	TRBV7-9	CASSPQRYEVSAKNIQYF	TGTGCCAGCAGCCCACAGCGGTATGAGGTCTCGGCCAAAAACATTCAGTACTTC
TRBJ1-5	TRBD1	-	TRBV19	CASSPGQAYNQPQHF	TGTGCCAGTAGTCCGGGACAGGCATACAATCAGCCCCAGCATTTT
TRBJ2-5	TRBD2	-	TRBV11-2	CASSSPGGLIETQYF	TGTGCCAGCAGCTCGCCGGGGGGGCTCATAGAGACCCAGTACTTC
TRBJ2-1	-	-	TRBV15	CATSASPYYNEQFF	TGTGCCACCAGCGCTAGCCCCTACTACAATGAGCAGTTCTTC
TRBJ1-4	-	once	TRBV5-1	CASRGGLATNEKLFF	TGCGCCAGCAGGGGGGGGCTTGCAACTAATGAAAAACTGTTTTTT